This T cell receptor beta chain was documented in a study of a mutant IDH1 vaccine in newly diagnosed glioma. Whole-study context: Patients came in for eight vaccinations, in weeks 1, 3, 5, 7, 11, 15, 19 and 23. Before enrollment, the patients had been treated with radiotherapy alone, temozolomide alone, or both together. Most of them had received both. With temozolomide cycles, or 4-6 weeks after radiotherapy alone, vaccination was started.

Method: immunoSEQ multiplex PCR; TCRdb's copy keeps in-frame clones and lacks some. Of about 25,000 clones detected, around 77% appear once; the ten largest clones hold approximately 9.5%. Between the trimmed V and J ends, which lost 1 base and 3 bases, there was a span of 8 bases. Germline assignment: CDR1 SGHTS and CDR2 YDEGEE. The CDR3 has 13 residues. About this clone itself: Its antigen remains unknown.

As for time point: week 11, during vaccination. What each vaccine dose contained was 300 ug of mutant IDH1 20-mer peptide, accompanied by topical imiquimod. The donors had new WHO grade 3 or 4 astrocytomas; these were IDH1-mutant and ATRX-lost. This material consisted of PBMCs, taken from a glioma patient whose treatment included an IDH1 peptide vaccine. This sequence was found in a woman under 30 with glioma. The J gene is TRBJ2-7, the V gene TRBV5-8, with D uncertain. The CDR3 DNA reads TGTGCCAGCAGCTTGAATATGGACTACGAGCAGTACTTC. It specifies CASSLNMDYEQYF.